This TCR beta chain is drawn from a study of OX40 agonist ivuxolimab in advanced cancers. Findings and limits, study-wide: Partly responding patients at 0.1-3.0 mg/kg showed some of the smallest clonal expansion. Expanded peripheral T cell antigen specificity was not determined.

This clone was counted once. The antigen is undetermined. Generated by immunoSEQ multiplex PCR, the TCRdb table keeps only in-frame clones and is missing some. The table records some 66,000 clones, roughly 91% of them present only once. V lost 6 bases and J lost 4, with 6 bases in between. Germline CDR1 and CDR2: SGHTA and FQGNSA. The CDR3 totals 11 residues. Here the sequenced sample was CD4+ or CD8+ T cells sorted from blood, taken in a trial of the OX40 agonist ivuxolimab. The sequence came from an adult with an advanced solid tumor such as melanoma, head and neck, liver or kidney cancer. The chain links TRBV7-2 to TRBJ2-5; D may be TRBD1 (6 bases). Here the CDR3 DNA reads TGTGCCAGCAGAGGGGGAGAGACCCAGTACTTC. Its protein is CASRGGETQYF.